The 21 T cell receptor beta chains below all came from one sample that was sequenced in a study of shared clonotypes between healthy human individuals. Using immunoSEQ multiplex PCR, the repertoire was profiled, and TCRdb retains in-frame clones only, with some absent. The sample holds some 1 million clones, 65% to 75% seen once. Sequencing was done on a sample of memory CD4+ T cells sorted from blood. Documented subset: CD45RA-negative fraction. These receptors originate from a young man in good health.

This chain uses TRBV5-1 with TRBJ2-2, with 10 bases lining up with TRBD1. There are 15 residues in the CDR3. J was trimmed by 4 bases and V by 3 bases; bases with no gene match: 3. Germline CDR1 and CDR2: SGHRS and YFSETQ. The CDR3 region is CASSWGQGSTGELFF. CDR3 coding DNA: TGCGCCAGCAGCTGGGGACAGGGGAGCACCGGGGAGCTGTTTTTT.

The V gene is TRBV9, the J gene TRBJ2-1; 7 bases map to TRBD2. The CDR3 extends over 15 amino acids. CDR1 SGDLS and CDR2 YYNGEE come from the germline V gene. Trimming took 3 bases from V and 4 from J; bases not matched to a gene: 7. The CDR3 loop reads CASSAASGLYNEQFF. CDR3 DNA: TGTGCCAGCAGCGCCGCTAGCGGATTGTACAATGAGCAGTTCTTC.

This CDR3 is CASSAQGGAGGYTF. The DNA of the CDR3 is TGTGCCAGCAGTGCCCAGGGAGGGGCAGGTGGCTACACCTTC. The chain couples TRBV2 to TRBJ1-2, with D maybe TRBD1 (5 bases). In germline, CDR1 is SNHLY, CDR2 FYNNEI. The V end was cut by 4 bases, the J end by 7 bases, with 16 bases between. This CDR3 comprises 14 residues.

As regards this clone: The same CDR3 can be traced to other DNA sequences in this sample. The rearrangement links TRBV11-2 to TRBJ2-5; 9 bases are a match to TRBD1. The CDR3 totals 15 residues. CDR1 is SGHAT, CDR2 FQNNGV, per germline. J was trimmed by 2 bases and V by 5 bases; bases with no gene match: 6. In DNA, the CDR3 is TGTGCCAGCAGCCCCGGGACAGGGCTACAAGAGACCCAGTACTTC. Translated: CASSPGTGLQETQYF.

This chain joins TRBV19 and TRBJ2-6, with D possibly matching TRBD1 (5 bases). V was shortened by 0 bases and J by 2 bases, with 20 bases between the two germline ends. CDR1 LNHDA and CDR2 SQIVND come from the germline V gene (reference sequence). The CDR3 loop spans 20 amino acids. The CDR3 here is CASSIDLSSREVPGANVLTF. The CDR3 DNA reads as TGTGCCAGTAGTATAGATCTATCGTCCAGGGAAGTCCCTGGGGCCAACGTCCTGACTTTC. Full variable domain (outside the CDR3, taken from reference TRBV19 and TRBJ2-6): DGGITQSPKYLFRKEGQNVTLSCEQNLNHDAMYWYRQDPGQGLRLIYYSQIVNDFQKGDIAEGYSVSREKKESFPLTVTSAQKNPTAFYLCASSIDLSSREVPGANVLTFGAGSRLTVL.

V gene TRBV11-2 combines with J gene TRBJ2-5, with D tentatively TRBD2 (6 bases). The CDR3 length is 15 residues. The V and J ends lost 5 bases and 1 base respectively, with 14 bases between them. Per germline, CDR1 SGHAT and CDR2 FQNNGV. Written as DNA, the CDR3 is TGTGCCAGCAGCATCTTAAGGGGACTCCAAGAGACCCAGTACTTC. Translated: CASSILRGLQETQYF. The entire variable domain, with the rest obtained from reference TRBV11-2 and TRBJ2-5, is as follows: EAGVAQSPRYKIIEKRQSVAFWCNPISGHATLYWYQQILGQGPKLLIQFQNNGVVDDSQLPKDRFSAERLKGVDSTLKIQPAKLEDSAVYLCASSILRGLQETQYFGPGTRLLVL.

The V and J genes are TRBV28 and TRBJ1-1; perhaps TRBD1 as D (6 bases). Per the germline V gene, CDR1 is MDHEN and CDR2 is SYDVKM. The CDR3 covers 15 residues. V was clipped by 3 bases and J by 1 base, with 12 bases between them. The CDR3 region has the DNA TGTGCCAGCAGTTTTGTCGGACAGACGAACACTGAAGCTTTCTTT. Its protein is CASSFVGQTNTEAFF.

This clone was seen only once. The genes are TRBV19 and TRBJ2-2; no reliable D call. The CDR3 runs to 15 residues. V lost 3 bases to trimming and J lost 4 bases, with 12 bases between them. From germline, CDR1 is LNHDA and CDR2 SQIVND (reference sequence). The CDR3 DNA follows: TGTGCCAGTAGTATCGCCCGGGCGAGCACCGGGGAGCTGTTTTTT. The encoded protein is CASSIARASTGELFF.

This chain connects TRBV29-1 to TRBJ2-7; no definite D call. The CDR3 spans 14 residues. Deletions cut 1 base from V and 0 bases from J, with 10 bases between. The germline CDR1 and CDR2 sequences are SQVTM and ANQGSEA. The CDR3 sequence: CSVEVGRSSYEQYF. The CDR3 coding sequence is TGCAGCGTTGAAGTTGGCAGGAGCTCCTACGAGCAGTACTTC.

J is TRBJ1-1 and V is TRBV5-4; no clear D. The germline V gene encodes CDR1 SGHNT and CDR2 YYREEE (reference sequence). The V gene lost 4 bases and the J gene lost 2 bases, with 12 bases spanning the gap. This CDR3 spans 14 amino acids. The CDR3 reads CASSPPGLNTEAFF. The CDR3 bases are TGTGCCAGCAGCCCACCGGGCCTAAACACTGAAGCTTTCTTT.

The chain recombines TRBV5-1 with TRBJ1-4; no definite D call. There are 14 residues in the CDR3. Germline CDR1 and CDR2: SGHRS and YFSETQ. The V and J ends lost 3 bases and 5 bases respectively, with 11 bases between them. Here the CDR3 reads CASSYQNKNEKLFF. CDR3 in DNA: TGCGCCAGCAGCTACCAGAACAAGAATGAAAAACTGTTTTTT.

The gene calls are TRBV15 and TRBJ2-3; D is unclear. V dropped 3 bases and J dropped 6 bases, with 7 bases sitting between them. The germline CDR1 and CDR2 sequences are LNHNV and YYDKDF (reference sequence). This CDR3 contains 12 residues. The CDR3 protein is CATSRSLDTQYF. In DNA form, the CDR3 reads TGTGCCACCAGCAGGAGTTTGGATACGCAGTATTTT.

This clone was observed once. This chain uses TRBV5-4 with TRBJ2-5; 9 nucleotides match TRBD2. CDR1 and CDR2 (germline): SGHNT, YYREEE (reference sequence). The CDR3 has 15 residues. The J segment lost 4 bases and the V segment lost 0 bases, leaving 4 bases of the junction unmatched. The CDR3 loop reads CASSLGSGGGETQYF. The CDR3 DNA sequence: TGTGCCAGCAGCTTGGGTAGCGGGGGTGGAGAGACCCAGTACTTC.

This chain joins TRBV5-8 and TRBJ1-5; 8 bases are a match to TRBD1. The trim removed 0 bases at V and 6 bases at J, leaving 8 bases unmatched. CDR3 length: 16 residues. Germline V gene data show CDR1 as SGHTS and CDR2 as YDEGEE. CDR3 sequence: CASSLDRGNIPQPQHF. The CDR3 coding sequence is TGTGCCAGCAGCTTGGACAGGGGGAATATCCCTCAGCCCCAGCATTTT.

The chain uses TRBV28 and TRBJ2-7; 9 positions agree with TRBD2. After removal of 6 bases from V and 2 bases from J, the junction contained 5 bases not matched to a gene. The CDR3 contains 14 residues. Germline V gene lookup returns CDR1 MDHEN and CDR2 SYDVKM. CDR3 loop: CASRPSGAAYEQYF. The DNA of the CDR3 is TGTGCCAGCAGGCCTAGCGGGGCCGCCTACGAGCAGTACTTC.

The chain uses TRBV2 and TRBJ2-3; D remains unclear. The length of the CDR3 is 16 residues. CDR1 and CDR2 (germline): SNHLY, FYNNEI. The V end was cut by 5 bases, the J end by 1 base, with 16 bases between. CDR3 region: CASSLLFDPGTDTQYF. CDR3 in DNA: TGTGCCAGCAGTTTGTTGTTCGATCCCGGCACAGATACGCAGTATTTT.

The chain carries TRBV2 and TRBJ2-5, with 7 bases fitting TRBD1. This CDR3 has 13 amino acids. In germline, CDR1 is SNHLY, CDR2 FYNNEI. Losses at the gene ends were 7 bases for V and 5 bases for J; bases not matched to a gene: 7. The DNA for the CDR3 is TGTGCCAGCAACCCGACAGGGTTGGAGACCCAGTACTTC. Residues: CASNPTGLETQYF.

The V call is TRBV5-4, the J call TRBJ1-4, with D hard to call. The germline gives CDR1 SGHNT, CDR2 YYREEE (reference sequence). This CDR3 has 17 amino acids. V was clipped by 0 bases and J by 0 bases, with 12 bases between them. CDR3 loop: CASSLAGSRATNEKLFF. CDR3 sequence (DNA): TGTGCCAGCAGCTTGGCCGGAAGCAGAGCAACTAATGAAAAACTGTTTTTT.

This clone was counted once. Here the CDR3 reads CASSPQVGVNEQFF. CDR3 in DNA: TGTGCCAGCTCACCTCAGGTAGGGGTCAATGAGCAGTTCTTC. The rearrangement joins TRBV18 to TRBJ2-1; a weak D match, TRBD1 (5 bases). Trimming cost V 3 bases and J 6 bases, with 12 bases left between them. Germline CDR1 KGHSH, CDR2 LQKENI. The CDR3 spans 14 residues.

The V and J genes are TRBV2 and TRBJ1-2; D perhaps matches TRBD1 (6 bases). V lost 9 bases and J lost 4, with 18 bases in between. This CDR3 contains 14 residues. The germline V gene has CDR1 SNHLY and CDR2 FYNNEI. The CDR3 DNA is TGTGCCAGTTTAATGGGGGGCGGCCGCTATGGCTACACCTTC. Residues: CASLMGGGRYGYTF.

V gene TRBV7-2 combines with J gene TRBJ2-1; D not certain. The ends were cut back, 2 bases at V and 8 bases at J, with 7 bases in the middle. The CDR3 contains 12 residues. The V gene's germline CDR1 is SGHTA and CDR2 FQGNSA. CDR3 coding DNA: TGTGCCAGCAGCTTATTGAGTGATGAGCAGTTCTTC. Its translation is CASSLLSDEQFF.